The rows below give T cell receptor beta chains drawn from one sample of a study of blood T cell repertoires in COVID-19. Measured with immunoSEQ multiplex PCR; TCRdb has only the in-frame clones, and not every one. This table holds around 620,000 clones, around 89% found once. Sequencing was performed on peripheral blood. These receptors were obtained from a woman under 30 with acute or convalescent COVID-19. Both conserved end residues are part of each CDR3. A D gene is named only where the DNA matches it firmly. Not every row has a clone size; where given, it reads once, few, many or a size class.

>TRBJ2-7|TRBD1|-|TRBV5-1
CASSRIPATGGDEQYF
TGCGCCAGCAGCCGAATCCCGGCGACAGGGGGGGACGAGCAGTACTTC
>TRBJ1-1|-|-|TRBV9
CASSVESGWTEAFF
TGTGCCAGCAGCGTAGAATCCGGGTGGACTGAAGCTTTCTTT
>TRBJ1-2|-|-|TRBV10-3
CAITPLGGGYTF
TGTGCCATCACCCCCCTCGGAGGTGGCTACACCTTC
>TRBJ1-2|TRBD1|-|TRBV5-1
CASSYGQGTNYGYTF
TGCGCCAGCAGTTATGGACAGGGAACTAACTATGGCTACACCTTC
>TRBJ2-3|-|-|TRBV29-1
CSVGQRPDTQYF
TGCAGCGTTGGTCAGCGGCCAGATACGCAGTATTTT
>TRBJ2-1|-|once|TRBV6-6
CASSSSLSSYNEQFF
TGTGCCAGCTCCTCATCTCTAAGCTCCTACAATGAGCAGTTCTTC
>TRBJ1-2|TRBD1|-|TRBV5-5
CASSLASRGTSNYGYTF
TGTGCCAGCAGCTTGGCTAGCAGGGGGACCTCTAACTATGGCTACACCTTC
>TRBJ1-4|-|-|TRBV4-3
CASSRDRMEKLFF
TGCGCCAGCAGCCGTGACAGAATGGAAAAACTGTTTTTT
>TRBJ1-2|-|-|TRBV2
CASSEVRVAAPHTF
TGTGCCAGCAGTGAAGTCCGGGTTGCGGCCCCACACACCTTC
>TRBJ1-2|-|-|TRBV27
CASRYLGRGYGYTF
TGTGCCAGCAGATACCTCGGCAGGGGCTATGGCTACACCTTC
>TRBJ2-2|TRBD1|-|TRBV5-1
CASSTGGSWELFF
TGCGCCAGCAGTACAGGGGGATCCTGGGAGCTGTTTTTT
>TRBJ1-5|-|-|TRBV11-2
CASTNRGQPQHF
TGTGCCAGCACCAATCGAGGACAGCCCCAGCATTTT
>TRBJ1-1|-|-|TRBV27
CASSDPPGWGWNTEAFF
TGTGCCAGCAGTGACCCTCCAGGGTGGGGATGGAACACTGAAGCTTTCTTT
>TRBJ2-3|TRBD1|-|TRBV4-3
CASSRDRVTDTQYF
TGCGCCAGCAGCCGGGACAGGGTCACAGATACGCAGTATTTT
>TRBJ1-2|-|-|TRBV19
CASTSFYTGLANYGYTF
TGTGCCAGTACCTCGTTCTATACAGGGCTAGCTAACTATGGCTACACCTTC
>TRBJ1-2|-|few|TRBV2
CASSTTSNNYGYTF
TGTGCCAGCAGTACGACAAGCAACAACTATGGCTACACCTTC
>TRBJ1-2|TRBD1|-|TRBV9
CASSVEGRGVVGTGGSVDYGYTF
TGTGCCAGCAGCGTAGAGGGGAGAGGGGTAGTTGGGACAGGGGGAAGTGTGGACTATGGCTACACCTTC
>TRBJ2-1|-|-|TRBV6-5
CASTTAGTNEQFF
TGTGCCAGCACCACCGCAGGTACCAATGAGCAGTTCTTC
>TRBJ1-2|-|once|TRBV18
CASSPGASGGYTF
TGTGCCAGCTCACCGGGGGCCAGCGGAGGCTACACCTTC
>TRBJ2-2|-|-|TRBV4-2
CASSQDEGNTGELFF
TGTGCCAGCAGCCAAGATGAGGGAAACACCGGGGAGCTGTTTTTT
>TRBJ2-7|TRBD1|once|TRBV12-5
CASGFHNRDRVSEQYF
TGTGCTAGTGGTTTTCACAACCGGGACAGGGTGTCCGAGCAGTACTTC
>TRBJ1-5|-|-|TRBV18
CASSPVISNQPQHF
TGTGCCAGCTCACCAGTAATCAGCAATCAGCCCCAGCATTTT
>TRBJ1-6|-|few|TRBV3-1/TRBV3-2
CASSQVPPGNSPLHF
TGTGCCAGCAGCCAGGTTCCACCGGGTAATTCACCCCTCCACTTT
>TRBJ2-7|-|-|TRBV9
CASSVGTGAYEQYF
TGTGCCAGCAGCGTAGGGACGGGAGCCTACGAGCAGTACTTC
>TRBJ1-1|-|-|TRBV15
CATSRGRETTEAFF
TGTGCCACCAGCAGAGGGCGGGAAACAACTGAAGCTTTCTTT
>TRBJ2-3|TRBD2|-|TRBV27
CASAGLAGGTDTQYF
TGTGCCAGCGCGGGACTAGCGGGGGGCACAGATACGCAGTATTTT
>TRBJ1-2|-|-|TRBV6-6
CASSYSTANYGYTF
TGTGCCAGCAGTTACTCGACAGCTAACTATGGCTACACCTTC
>TRBJ1-2|-|-|TRBV6-6
CASSYLEGPYGYTF
TGTGCCAGCAGTTACTTGGAGGGCCCCTATGGCTACACCTTC
>TRBJ1-1|TRBD1|-|TRBV9
CASSVVTGAEAFF
TGTGCCAGCAGCGTAGTGACAGGGGCTGAAGCTTTCTTT
>TRBJ1-1|-|few|TRBV19
CASSIEGGSGGTEAFF
TGTGCCAGTAGTATAGAGGGCGGGAGCGGGGGCACTGAAGCTTTCTTT
>TRBJ2-2|TRBD2|-|TRBV9
CASSSPSGDTGELFF
TGTGCCAGCAGTTCCCCTAGCGGCGACACCGGGGAGCTGTTTTTT
>TRBJ1-1|TRBD1|-|TRBV29-1
CSAPEQGARAFF
TGCAGCGCTCCGGAGCAGGGGGCGCGGGCTTTCTTT
>TRBJ2-1|-|once|TRBV9
CASSVYGAGAPNEQFF
TGTGCCAGCAGCGTGTATGGGGCGGGGGCCCCCAATGAGCAGTTCTTC
>TRBJ1-4|-|-|TRBV4-1
CASSLGGAYEKLFF
TGCGCCAGCAGCCTAGGGGGGGCTTATGAAAAACTGTTTTTT
>TRBJ2-2|-|-|TRBV7-9
CASSLRTFNTGELFF
TGTGCCAGCAGCCTCAGGACATTTAACACCGGGGAGCTGTTTTTT
>TRBJ2-1|TRBD2|-|TRBV5-1
CASSLVTSGGNEQFF
TGCGCCAGCAGCTTGGTTACTAGCGGGGGTAATGAGCAGTTCTTC
>TRBJ1-2|TRBD1|-|TRBV6-5
CASSRQGAYGYTF
TGTGCCAGCAGCCGACAGGGGGCCTATGGCTACACCTTC
>TRBJ2-2|TRBD1|once|TRBV30
CAWGGQPTGELFF
TGTGCCTGGGGGGGACAGCCCACCGGGGAGCTGTTTTTT
>TRBJ1-2|TRBD1|-|TRBV4-1
CASSQVSGNRGRANYGYTF
TGCGCCAGCAGCCAAGTGAGCGGGAACAGGGGGCGAGCTAACTATGGCTACACCTTC
>TRBJ1-2|TRBD1|few|TRBV25-1
CASSEYSFVGQGAPGYTF
TGTGCCAGCAGTGAATATTCTTTCGTAGGACAGGGGGCGCCTGGCTACACCTTC
>TRBJ2-5|TRBD1|-|TRBV5-6
CASSPGTGYETQYF
TGTGCCAGCAGCCCTGGGACAGGGTACGAGACCCAGTACTTC
>TRBJ1-4|-|-|TRBV3-1/TRBV3-2
CASSQEAGEPNEKLFF
TGTGCCAGCAGCCAAGAGGCGGGGGAACCTAATGAAAAACTGTTTTTT
>TRBJ2-3|TRBD1|-|TRBV11-2
CASEDRGGGETTDTQYF
TGTGCCAGCGAGGACAGGGGAGGCGGAGAGACGACAGATACGCAGTATTTT
>TRBJ2-2|-|-|TRBV5-1
CASSTLRGEGGTGELFF
TGCGCCAGCAGCACCCTCAGGGGGGAAGGTGGGACCGGGGAGCTGTTTTTT
>TRBJ1-5|-|-|TRBV7-8
CASSPLRGSNQPQHF
TGTGCCAGCAGCCCCCTCAGGGGTAGTAATCAGCCCCAGCATTTT